Shown below are 19 T cell receptor beta chains from a single sample sequenced in a study of spatial heterogeneity in lung cancer. Whole-study findings and limits: Within tumors, counts of expanded alpha and beta TCRs tracked tumor mutation counts.

This sample's time point: sample taken at primary tumor resection. These receptors have no known antigen. TCRdb ran MiXCR on the 5' RACE reads and lists one entry per CDR3 protein. The table lists roughly 16,000 distinct CDR3 sequences, approximately 6.8% of them singletons. Sample: lung tumor tissue, taken at surgery. The receptors were sampled from a female donor with early-stage non-small cell lung cancer.

This clonotype was seen more than once but under ten times. This may be a read error, as it is one base from a much larger clone. The library was prepared for alpha chains; this beta chain is a stray read, so its frequency means little. This chain joins TRBV5-1 and TRBJ2-7; D tentatively fits TRBD1 or TRBD2 (5 bases each). Germline V gene lookup returns CDR1 SGHRS and CDR2 YFSETQ. Trimming removed 6 bases at V and 2 bases at J, with 15 bases between. This CDR3 contains 14 residues. The CDR3 reads CASIPGTATYEQYF. The CDR3 nucleotides read TGCGCCAGCATCCCCGGGACGGCGACCTACGAGCAGTACTTC.

This clonotype was counted ten times or more. This beta chain lies outside the target of a library built for alpha chains; its clone size means little. The chain links TRBV5-6 to TRBJ2-1, with 9 bases identical to TRBD1. The CDR3 has 15 amino acids. The germline CDR1 and CDR2 sequences are SGHDT and YYEEEE. V was clipped by 0 bases and J by 4 bases; unmatched bases: 2. The CDR3 region is CASSLAGQGYNEQFF. CDR3 coding DNA: TGTGCCAGCAGCTTGGCGGGACAGGGTTACAATGAGCAGTTCTTC.

This clonotype was recorded at least ten times. With the library built for alpha chains, this beta chain is off target and its frequency is not meaningful. This chain links TRBV7-2 with TRBJ1-2, with 7 bases lining up with TRBD1. CDR3 size: 14 residues. From germline, CDR1 is SGHTA and CDR2 FQGNSA. The J segment lost 7 bases and the V segment lost 5 bases, leaving 10 bases of the junction unmatched. The CDR3 nucleotides read TGTGCCAGCAGCCCGAGGGACAGTGCAGGTGGCTACACCTTC. This encodes CASSPRDSAGGYTF.

Relative to its sample, this clonotype is medium-sized. For a library built for alpha chains, this beta chain is a stray read; little rests on its size. The DNA of the CDR3 is TGTGCCAGCAGCTTAGAATCGCGATACGAGCAGTACTTC. Translating it yields CASSLESRYEQYF. The chain uses TRBV7-2 and TRBJ2-7; no clear D gene. Germline V gene sequence: CDR1 SGHTA, CDR2 FQGNSA. The CDR3 consists of 13 residues. With 1 base removed from V and 4 bases from J, the gap between germline ends came to 8 bases.

This clonotype is medium-sized (0.01 to 0.1%) in the sample. Found in a library prepared for alpha chains, this beta chain is an off-target read, and its abundance has little meaning. V usage is TRBV6-2 or TRBV6-3 and J usage is TRBJ2-5; TRBD1 matches 8 bases. CDR1 and CDR2 (germline): MNHEY, SVGEGT. J was trimmed by 4 bases and V by 8 bases; bases with no gene match: 9. This CDR3 has 14 amino acids. The CDR3 is CASVIGTGGETQYF. The CDR3 nucleotides read TGTGCCAGCGTCATTGGGACAGGTGGAGAGACCCAGTACTTC.

This clonotype was seen repeatedly, ten times or more. This beta chain represents an off-target read in a library built for alpha chains; its size is of limited meaning. This chain joins TRBV2 and TRBJ1-6, with 7 bases aligning to TRBD1. The CDR3 runs to 13 residues. The trim removed 8 bases at V and 5 bases at J, leaving 3 bases unmatched. Germline V gene data show CDR1 as SNHLY and CDR2 as FYNNEI. The CDR3 region has the DNA TGTGCCAGCCAGGGGGAAAATAATTCACCCCTCCACTTT. It translates to CASQGENNSPLHF.

Many counts were recorded for this clonotype. With the library built for alpha chains, this beta chain is off target and its frequency is not meaningful. The chain has TRBV5-1 and TRBJ2-2, with D perhaps being TRBD1 or TRBD2 (7 bases each). CDR3 length: 15 residues. Between the trimmed V and J ends, which lost 7 bases and 6 bases, there was a span of 19 bases. The germline gives CDR1 SGHRS, CDR2 YFSETQ. CDR3: CASGASQGRAGELFF. CDR3 DNA: TGCGCCAGCGGCGCCTCACAGGGGAGGGCCGGGGAGCTGTTTTTT.

This clonotype is classed as medium-sized (0.01 to 0.1%). With the library built for alpha chains, this beta chain is off target and its frequency is not meaningful. J is TRBJ1-2 and V is TRBV7-2; tentatively, D is TRBD1 (6 bases). Trimming took off 4 bases at V and 4 bases at J, with 13 bases between the two ends. CDR3 size: 14 residues. The germline gives CDR1 SGHTA, CDR2 FQGNSA. DNA of the CDR3: TGTGCCAGCAGCTCGGACAGCCCCTCCTATGGCTACACCTTC. This gives the protein CASSSDSPSYGYTF.

In this sample, this clonotype turned up many times. The size of this beta chain means little, since it is a stray read in a library made for alpha chains. The rearrangement joins TRBV20-1 to TRBJ2-7, with 11 positions matching TRBD2. The trim removed 5 bases at V and 2 bases at J, leaving 5 bases unmatched. Germline V CDR1 and CDR2: DFQATT, SNEGSKA (reference sequence). The CDR3 extends over 14 amino acids. CDR3 protein: CSARRLAGTYEQYF. CDR3 DNA: TGCAGTGCTCGCCGACTAGCGGGGACCTACGAGCAGTACTTC.

This clonotype was picked up many times. The library was built for alpha chains, so this beta chain is an off-target read and its size means little. V usage is TRBV11-2 and J usage is TRBJ2-1; D uncertain. The V gene lost 6 bases and the J gene lost 6 bases, with 9 bases spanning the gap. The CDR3 spans 12 residues. CDR1 is SGHAT and CDR2 is FQNNGV in the germline V gene. CDR3 in DNA: TGTGCCAGCAGATCACCCGTCAATGAGCAGTTCTTC. Translating it yields CASRSPVNEQFF.

Of note for this clonotype: This beta chain appears as a stray read in a library generated for alpha chains; its size is not informative. This CDR3 is CAWSVLSSTDTQYF. CDR3 nucleotides: TGTGCCTGGAGTGTCCTCTCTAGCACAGATACGCAGTATTTT. The gene calls are TRBV30 and TRBJ2-3; D unresolved. CDR1 is GTSNPN, CDR2 SVGIG, per germline (reference sequence). Trimming left V 0 bases short and J 0 bases short, with 7 bases between. The CDR3 runs 14 residues.

This clonotype was recorded at least ten times. This beta chain is an unintended read in a library built for alpha chains; its size means little. The CDR3 loop is CASSLFKGTWGETQYF. The CDR3 DNA follows: TGTGCCAGCAGTTTATTCAAGGGGACTTGGGGAGAGACCCAGTACTTC. This chain joins TRBV27 and TRBJ2-5, with D perhaps matching TRBD2 (6 bases). The CDR3 covers 16 residues. The germline V gene has CDR1 MNHEY and CDR2 SMNVEV (reference sequence). Trimming removed 1 base at V and 4 bases at J, with 16 bases between.

As regards this clonotype: Being off target in a library aimed at alpha chains, this beta chain has a size of little meaning. The chain employs TRBV5-6 and TRBJ2-3; maybe TRBD2 (6 bases). CDR1 SGHDT and CDR2 YYEEEE come from the germline V gene. The CDR3 is 14 residues long. V dropped 3 bases and J dropped 5 bases, with 13 bases sitting between them. The chain's CDR3 is CASSSAPEGDTQYF. The DNA for the CDR3 is TGTGCCAGCAGCTCTGCCCCGGAGGGAGATACGCAGTATTTT.

This clonotype was seen repeatedly, ten times or more. The size of this beta chain means little, since it is a stray read in a library made for alpha chains. The chain links TRBV7-9 to TRBJ1-4; the D gene is possibly TRBD1 (5 bases). This CDR3 is 15 amino acids long. The V gene lost 5 bases and the J gene lost 6 bases, with 16 bases spanning the gap. Germline lookup yields CDR1 SEHNR and CDR2 FQNEAQ (reference sequence). As DNA, the CDR3 is TGTGCCAGCAGCACGACAGTAACTGGGGATGAAAAACTGTTTTTT. Residues: CASSTTVTGDEKLFF. The full variable domain, completed using reference TRBV7-9 and TRBJ1-4, is DTGVSQNPRHKITKRGQNVTFRCDPISEHNRLYWYRQTLGQGPEFLTYFQNEAQLEKSRLLSDRFSAERPKGSFSTLEIQRTEQGDSAMYLCASSTTVTGDEKLFFGSGTQLSVL.

On this clonotype: This beta chain is a stray sequence in a library constructed for alpha chains; its clone size is not meaningful. This chain uses TRBV27 with TRBJ1-2; D possibly corresponds to TRBD1 (6 bases). This CDR3 is 13 amino acids long. Germline CDR1 and CDR2: MNHEY and SMNVEV (reference sequence). The V end was cut by 6 bases, the J end by 6 bases, with 14 bases between. The CDR3 spells CASRPGTHHGYTF. CDR3 in DNA: TGTGCCAGCAGGCCTGGGACACACCATGGCTACACCTTC.

This clonotype was observed a handful of times. In a library made to pick up alpha chains, this beta chain is a stray read with a size that means little. V gene TRBV18 combines with J gene TRBJ1-2; D is unclear. The CDR3 spans 17 residues. Germline-derived CDR1 and CDR2 are KGHSH and LQKENI. The ends were cut back, 1 base at V and 1 base at J, with 16 bases in the middle. The DNA for the CDR3 is TGTGCCAGCTCACCACGCGTCCAGGCCCTTTTTAACTATGGCTACACCTTC. Its translation is CASSPRVQALFNYGYTF.

Comment on this clonotype: The library was built for alpha chains, so this beta chain is an off-target read and its size means little. The CDR3 nucleotides read TGTGCCAGCAGCCAGGACCCACGTCCCAATGAAAAACTGTTTTTT. This encodes CASSQDPRPNEKLFF. The chain combines TRBV3-1 with TRBJ1-4, with D unclear. V was cut by 3 bases and J by 5 bases, with 13 bases left in between. The CDR3 has 15 amino acids. The V gene's germline CDR1 is LGHDT and CDR2 YNNKEL (reference sequence). Combining the CDR3 with reference TRBV3-1 and TRBJ1-4 gives the whole variable domain DTAVSQTPKYLVTQMGNDKSIKCEQNLGHDTMYWYKQDSKKFLKIMFSYNNKELIINETVPNRFSPKSPDKAHLNLHINSLELGDSAVYFCASSQDPRPNEKLFFGSGTQLSVL.

This clonotype was picked up many times. The library was prepared for alpha chains; this beta chain is a stray read, so its frequency means little. The V and J genes are TRBV9 and TRBJ2-5; 7 positions match TRBD2. The ends lost 2 bases at V and 0 bases at J; junction bases unmatched: 4. Germline CDR1 is SGDLS and CDR2 is YYNGEE. CDR3 length equals 15 residues. For the CDR3, the DNA is TGTGCCAGCAGCGTCGGGACTACCTACCAAGAGACCCAGTACTTC. It translates to CASSVGTTYQETQYF.

This clonotype was picked up many times. Because this beta chain is a stray read in a library intended to capture alpha chains, its abundance should not be given much weight. The chain combines TRBV4-2 with TRBJ2-2; D unresolved. Per germline, CDR1 LGHNA and CDR2 YNFKEQ. V lost 0 bases and J 1 base, leaving 6 bases between the germline ends. This CDR3 contains 15 residues. DNA for the CDR3: TGTGCCAGCAGCCAAGAGATCTTGAACACCGGGGAGCTGTTTTTT. Translated: CASSQEILNTGELFF.